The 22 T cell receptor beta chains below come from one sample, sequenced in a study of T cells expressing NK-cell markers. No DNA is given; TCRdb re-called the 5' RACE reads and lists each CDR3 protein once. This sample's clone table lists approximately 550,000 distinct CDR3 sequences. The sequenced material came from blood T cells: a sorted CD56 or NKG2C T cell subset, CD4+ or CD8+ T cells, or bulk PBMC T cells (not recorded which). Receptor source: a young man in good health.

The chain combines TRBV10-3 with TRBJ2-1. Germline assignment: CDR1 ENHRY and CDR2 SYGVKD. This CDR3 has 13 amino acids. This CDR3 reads CAISEDKLKEQFF.

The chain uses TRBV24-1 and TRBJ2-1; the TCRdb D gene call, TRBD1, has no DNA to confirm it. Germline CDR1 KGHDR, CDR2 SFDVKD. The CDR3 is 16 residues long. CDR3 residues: CATSELGQGIYNEQFF.

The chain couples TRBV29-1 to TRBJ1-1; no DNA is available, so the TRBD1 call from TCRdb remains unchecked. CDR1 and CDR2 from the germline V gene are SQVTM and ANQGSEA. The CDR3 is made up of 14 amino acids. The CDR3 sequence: CSAENPDRGTEAFF.

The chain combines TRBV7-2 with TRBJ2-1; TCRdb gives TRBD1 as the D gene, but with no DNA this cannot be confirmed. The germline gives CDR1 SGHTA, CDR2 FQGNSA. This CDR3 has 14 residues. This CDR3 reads CASSSPGPHNEQFF.

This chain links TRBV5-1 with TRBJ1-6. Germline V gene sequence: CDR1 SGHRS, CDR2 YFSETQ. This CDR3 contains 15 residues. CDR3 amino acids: CASSADDTYNSPLHF. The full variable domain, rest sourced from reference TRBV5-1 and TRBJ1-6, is KAGVTQTPRYLIKTRGQQVTLSCSPISGHRSVSWYQQTPGQGLQFLFEYFSETQRNKGNFPGRFSGRQFSNSRSEMNVSTLELGDSALYLCASSADDTYNSPLHFGNGTRLTVT.

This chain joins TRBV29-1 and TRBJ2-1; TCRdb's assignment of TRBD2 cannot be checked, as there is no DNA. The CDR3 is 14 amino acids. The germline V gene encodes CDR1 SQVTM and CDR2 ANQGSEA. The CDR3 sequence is CSAPSSSSYNEQFF.

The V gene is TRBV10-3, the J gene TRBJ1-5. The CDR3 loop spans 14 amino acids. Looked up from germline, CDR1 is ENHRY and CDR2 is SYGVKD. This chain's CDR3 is CAISDGREPQPQHF.

The CDR3 sequence is CASSPGTGGYNEQFF. The V call is TRBV27, the J call TRBJ2-1; TCRdb names TRBD1, which stays unverified in the absence of DNA. The length of the CDR3 is 15 residues. Germline V gene sequence: CDR1 MNHEY, CDR2 SMNVEV (reference sequence).

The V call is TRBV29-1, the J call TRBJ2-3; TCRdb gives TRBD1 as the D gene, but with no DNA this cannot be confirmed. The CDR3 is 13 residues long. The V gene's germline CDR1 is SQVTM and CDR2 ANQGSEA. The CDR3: CSSGTQYTDTQYF.

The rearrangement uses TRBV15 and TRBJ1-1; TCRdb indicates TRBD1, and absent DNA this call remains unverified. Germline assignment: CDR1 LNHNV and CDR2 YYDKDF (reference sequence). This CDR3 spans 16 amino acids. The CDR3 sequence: CATSPRRERLDPEAFF.

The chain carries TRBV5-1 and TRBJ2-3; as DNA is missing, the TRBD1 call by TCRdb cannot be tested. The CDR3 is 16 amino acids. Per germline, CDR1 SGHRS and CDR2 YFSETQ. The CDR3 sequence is CASSPLVSGGTDTQYF.

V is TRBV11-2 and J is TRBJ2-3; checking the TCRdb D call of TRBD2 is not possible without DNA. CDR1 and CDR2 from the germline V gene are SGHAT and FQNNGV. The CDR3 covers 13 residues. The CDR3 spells CASSSRTGLTQYF.

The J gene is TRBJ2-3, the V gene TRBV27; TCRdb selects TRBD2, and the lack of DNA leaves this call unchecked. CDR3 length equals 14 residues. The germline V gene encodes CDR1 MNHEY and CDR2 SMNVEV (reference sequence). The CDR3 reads CASRVATFTDTQYF.

CDR3: CASSYPLDSYNEQFF. The chain joins TRBV6-2 or TRBV6-3 to TRBJ2-1; TCRdb picks TRBD1, but there is no DNA to check that call. The CDR3 sequence is 15 residues long. Germline V lookup: CDR1 MNHEY, CDR2 SVGEGT.

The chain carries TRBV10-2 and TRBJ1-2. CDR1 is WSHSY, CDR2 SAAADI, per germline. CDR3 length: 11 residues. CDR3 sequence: CASSESGGYTF.

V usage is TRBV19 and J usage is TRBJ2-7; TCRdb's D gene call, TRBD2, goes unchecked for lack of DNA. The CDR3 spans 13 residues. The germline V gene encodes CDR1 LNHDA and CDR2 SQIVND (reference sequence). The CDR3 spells CASSMAGVYEQYF. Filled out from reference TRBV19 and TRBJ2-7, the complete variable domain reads DGGITQSPKYLFRKEGQNVTLSCEQNLNHDAMYWYRQDPGQGLRLIYYSQIVNDFQKGDIAEGYSVSREKKESFPLTVTSAQKNPTAFYLCASSMAGVYEQYFGPGTRLTVT.

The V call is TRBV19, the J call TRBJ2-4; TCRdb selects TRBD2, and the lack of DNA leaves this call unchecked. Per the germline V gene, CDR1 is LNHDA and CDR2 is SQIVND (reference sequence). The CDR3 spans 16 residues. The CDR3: CASSGLRARLVDIQYF.

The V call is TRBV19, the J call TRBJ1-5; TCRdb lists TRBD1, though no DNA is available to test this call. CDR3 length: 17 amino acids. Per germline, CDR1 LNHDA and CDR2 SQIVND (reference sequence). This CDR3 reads CASTTGQGGINYQPQHF.

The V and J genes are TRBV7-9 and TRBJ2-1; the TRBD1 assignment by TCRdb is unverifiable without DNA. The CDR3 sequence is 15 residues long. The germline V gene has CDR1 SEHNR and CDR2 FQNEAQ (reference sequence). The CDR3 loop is CASSPAQGAIDEQFF.

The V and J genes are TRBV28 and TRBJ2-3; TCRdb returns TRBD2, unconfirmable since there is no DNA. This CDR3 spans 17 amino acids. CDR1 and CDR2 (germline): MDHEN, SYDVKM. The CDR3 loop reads CASSPLMLAGNTDTQYF.

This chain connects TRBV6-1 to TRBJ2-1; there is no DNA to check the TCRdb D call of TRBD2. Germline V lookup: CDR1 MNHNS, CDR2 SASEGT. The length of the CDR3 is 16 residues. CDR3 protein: CASSPRSGRTVYEQFF.

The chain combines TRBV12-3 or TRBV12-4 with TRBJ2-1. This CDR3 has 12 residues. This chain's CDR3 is CASSPSPDEQFF.